The entry that follows covers one T cell receptor (beta chain) sequence. The source of the sample is a study of blood T cell repertoires in COVID-19. TCRdb's copy holds only in-frame clones and misses some; the assay was immunoSEQ multiplex PCR. The table has about 130,000 clones, about four fifths seen once. CDR1 is LGHNA, CDR2 YSLEER, per germline. This CDR3 is 19 amino acids long. V shed 4 bases, J shed 7 bases, and the junction held 20 bases outside the gene matches. Source material: peripheral blood. This sequence joins TRBV4-3 and TRBJ1-4, with 8 nucleotides matching TRBD1. The TCR sequence derives from a man aged 35 to 55 with active or convalescent COVID-19. CDR3 sequence: CASSRQNPPGQANSEKLFF. The CDR3, as DNA: TGCGCCAGCAGCCGACAGAACCCACCGGGACAGGCAAACAGTGAAAAACTGTTTTTT.